This T cell receptor beta chain was retrieved from a study of blood T cells in healthy people across ages. A second roughly 6 to 11 cycle PCR used barcoded and J-beta primers. TCRdb processed the 5' RACE reads anew with MiXCR; each CDR3 protein has one entry. The sample lists about 1.8 million distinct CDR3 sequences; approximately 50% were seen once. The ends were cut back, 2 bases at V and 7 bases at J, with 6 bases in the middle. The CDR3 covers 13 residues. Germline CDR1 reads SNHLY; CDR2 reads FYNNEI. The genes are TRBV2 and TRBJ1-6; D gene ambiguous. The sequenced sample was blood. The origin of this receptor is a woman in her 40s in good health. CDR3: CASSESPNSPLHF. The CDR3 DNA reads as TGTGCCAGCAGTGAAAGTCCAAATTCACCCCTCCACTTT.